The rows below give T cell receptor beta chains drawn from one sample of a study of T-cell memory formation after mild COVID-19. From the 5' RACE reads, TCRdb called clonotypes with MiXCR, one entry per CDR3 protein. The table lists approximately 440,000 distinct CDR3 sequences, 20% of them singletons. Sequencing was done on a sample of PBMCs or a T cell subset sorted from them (not recorded which). The receptors stem from an adult woman who had mild COVID-19 (a few samples of this study predate the infection). Cell type and time point are not known. The CDR3 runs from the conserved cysteine through the conserved F or W. The D gene is left open where the match is weak. Part of the rows lack a size; the others show once, few, many or a class for expanded clones.

d_call j_call clone_size v_call cdr3_aa cdr3_nt
NA TRBJ2-2 NA TRBV7-6 CASSPRAGELFF TGTGCCAGCAGCCCTAGGGCCGGGGAGCTGTTTTTT
TRBD2 TRBJ2-1 few TRBV6-5 CASSYRGITSGGAPRYNEQFF TGTGCCAGCAGTTACCGGGGTATCACTAGCGGGGGGGCACCTAGGTACAATGAGCAGTTCTTC
TRBD1 TRBJ1-6 NA TRBV2 CASTRQEGASGGALHF TGTGCCAGCACCCGGCAGGAGGGGGCGTCAGGCGGGGCCCTCCACTTT
NA TRBJ2-7 NA TRBV9 CASSPRVAGSYEQYF TGTGCCAGCAGTCCAAGAGTCGCAGGGTCCTACGAGCAGTACTTC
NA TRBJ2-7 NA TRBV29-1 CSVGDVEQYF TGCAGCGTCGGAGACGTCGAGCAGTACTTC
TRBD2 TRBJ2-1 NA TRBV5-1 CASSGLAGVYNEQFF TGCGCCAGCAGCGGGCTAGCGGGGGTTTACAATGAGCAGTTCTTC
NA TRBJ2-5 few TRBV4-1 CASSQGGSDQETQYF TGCGCCAGCAGCCAAGGGGGGTCGGACCAAGAGACCCAGTACTTC
TRBD1 TRBJ2-2 NA TRBV20-1 CSARDRGTGARTGELFF TGCAGTGCTAGAGATAGGGGGACAGGTGCTCGGACCGGGGAGCTGTTTTTT
NA TRBJ2-3 NA TRBV5-1 CASSLKIVGTDTQYF TGCGCCAGCTCCCTTAAGATAGTCGGCACAGATACGCAGTATTTT
NA TRBJ2-7 NA TRBV5-5 CASSSPGTSGEQYF TGTGCCAGCAGCTCCCCCGGGACCTCCGGCGAGCAGTACTTC
TRBD1 TRBJ2-2 many TRBV6-5 CASRPGTGNTGELFF TGTGCCAGCAGGCCCGGGACAGGGAACACCGGGGAGCTGTTTTTT
NA TRBJ2-3 few TRBV7-2 CASSSGMFPDTQYF TGTGCCAGCAGTTCCGGGATGTTCCCAGATACGCAGTATTTT
NA TRBJ1-1 many TRBV3-1 CASSQVGTEAFF TGTGCCAGCAGCCAAGTCGGGACTGAAGCTTTCTTT
NA TRBJ1-2 NA TRBV6-5 CASSDRDADGYTF TGTGCCAGCAGTGACCGGGACGCGGATGGCTACACCTTC
TRBD2 TRBJ2-5 few TRBV24-1 CATSDPLAEQETQYF TGTGCCACCAGTGATCCACTAGCGGAGCAAGAGACCCAGTACTTC
NA TRBJ2-1 NA TRBV6-6 CASRLSYEQFF TGTGCCAGCAGACTTAGCTATGAGCAGTTCTTC
NA TRBJ1-2 NA TRBV7-2 CASSSAETLHYGYTF TGTGCCAGCAGCTCAGCTGAGACCCTTCACTATGGCTACACCTTC
TRBD2 TRBJ2-7 many TRBV12-3/TRBV12-4 CASSLALRTSGRNEQYF TGTGCCAGCAGTTTAGCGCTGAGGACTAGCGGGAGGAACGAGCAGTACTTC
TRBD2 TRBJ2-3 NA TRBV9 CASSVATSGSGGDTQYF TGTGCCAGCAGCGTAGCTACGAGCGGGAGCGGGGGAGATACGCAGTATTTT
NA TRBJ1-2 many TRBV6-6 CASTAANYGYTF TGTGCCAGCACGGCAGCTAACTATGGCTACACCTTC
TRBD2 TRBJ2-5 few TRBV11-1 CASSSFSGAGETQYF TGTGCCAGCAGCTCGTTTAGCGGGGCCGGGGAGACCCAGTACTTC
TRBD2 TRBJ2-3 few TRBV6-4 CASSEELAGRTQYF TGTGCCAGCAGTGAAGAACTAGCGGGACGTACGCAGTATTTT
NA TRBJ2-7 NA TRBV25-1 CASSEWAVAPYEQYF TGTGCCAGCAGTGAATGGGCAGTCGCCCCCTACGAGCAGTACTTC
NA TRBJ1-4 few TRBV9 CASSPQGRSGEKLFF TGTGCCAGCAGCCCCCAGGGTAGAAGCGGTGAAAAACTGTTTTTT
NA TRBJ1-6 few TRBV7-3 CASSLSPGPEAALHF TGTGCCAGCAGCTTATCGCCGGGACCAGAAGCGGCCCTCCACTTT
TRBD2 TRBJ2-1 few TRBV9 CASSFTSGSGDEQFF TGTGCCAGCAGCTTTACTAGCGGGAGTGGCGATGAGCAGTTCTTC
TRBD1 TRBJ1-4 NA TRBV7-7 CASSFLRGRGEKLFF TGTGCCAGCAGCTTTCTCAGGGGGCGAGGGGAAAAACTGTTTTTT
NA TRBJ1-1 NA TRBV6-2/TRBV6-3 CASSYLAGTEAFF TGTGCCAGCAGTTACTTGGCCGGCACTGAAGCTTTCTTT
TRBD1 TRBJ2-7 NA TRBV27 CASSLAGQGRYEQYF TGTGCCAGCAGTTTAGCGGGACAGGGGCGCTACGAGCAGTACTTC
NA TRBJ1-2 NA TRBV12-3/TRBV12-4 CASRSRPATVNYGYTF TGTGCCAGCAGGTCCCGTCCCGCGACAGTTAACTATGGCTACACCTTC
NA TRBJ2-3 NA TRBV7-2 CASSSTPGTLRTDTQYF TGTGCCAGCAGCTCTACCCCCGGGACACTTCGCACAGATACGCAGTATTTT
NA TRBJ1-1 few TRBV10-3 CATRGAMNTEAFF TGTGCCACCCGCGGGGCAATGAACACTGAAGCTTTCTTT
NA TRBJ1-1 many TRBV9 CASSVLSGRGTEAFF TGTGCCAGCAGCGTACTATCGGGGCGCGGCACTGAAGCTTTCTTT
TRBD1 TRBJ2-2 few TRBV4-1 CASSPDRGFGGELFF TGCGCCAGCAGCCCGGACAGGGGTTTTGGAGGGGAGCTGTTTTTT
NA TRBJ2-5 NA TRBV9 CASSDGYQETQYF TGTGCCAGCAGCGATGGGTACCAAGAGACCCAGTACTTC
TRBD1 TRBJ1-4 NA TRBV15 CATSGRQGNEKLFF TGTGCCACCAGCGGGCGACAGGGAAATGAAAAACTGTTTTTT
NA TRBJ2-2 NA TRBV5-1 CASSRETTGELFF TGCGCCAGCAGCCGGGAGACCACCGGGGAGCTGTTTTTT
NA TRBJ2-5 few TRBV6-2/TRBV6-3 CASSYGGVETQYF TGTGCCAGCAGTTATGGAGGGGTGGAGACCCAGTACTTC
NA TRBJ1-2 NA TRBV6-1 CASMLTSKSGYTF TGTGCCAGCATGTTGACATCAAAATCGGGCTACACCTTC
NA TRBJ1-6 few TRBV20-1 CSACENLIGNSPLHF TGCAGTGCCTGCGAAAATCTGATAGGGAATTCACCCCTCCACTTT
TRBD1 TRBJ1-2 few TRBV12-3/TRBV12-4 CATLPRTGHGYTF TGTGCCACCCTACCCAGGACAGGGCATGGCTACACCTTC
TRBD2 TRBJ2-5 NA TRBV12-3/TRBV12-4 CASRLAGVAETQYF TGTGCCAGCAGGTTAGCGGGAGTGGCAGAGACCCAGTACTTC
NA TRBJ1-2 NA TRBV6-2/TRBV6-3 CASTPDQGNFFGYTF TGTGCCAGCACCCCAGATCAGGGGAACTTCTTTGGCTACACCTTC
NA TRBJ2-5 NA TRBV19 CASRTVGGPTQYF TGTGCCAGTAGAACCGTCGGGGGACCAACCCAGTACTTC
NA TRBJ1-1 NA TRBV19 CASSTRETWNTEAFF TGTGCCAGTAGTACTCGGGAGACATGGAACACTGAAGCTTTCTTT
NA TRBJ2-1 few TRBV2 CASSANKGRVWNEQFF TGTGCCAGCAGTGCTAATAAGGGGCGCGTTTGGAATGAGCAGTTCTTC